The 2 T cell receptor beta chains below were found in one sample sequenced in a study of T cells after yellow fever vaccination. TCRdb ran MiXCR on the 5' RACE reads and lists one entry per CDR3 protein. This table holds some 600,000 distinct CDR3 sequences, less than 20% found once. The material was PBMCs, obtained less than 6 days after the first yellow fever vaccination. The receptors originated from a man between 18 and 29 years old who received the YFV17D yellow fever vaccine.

The CDR3 nucleotides are TGTGCCAGCAGCCAGGCCGGGACATCGAACACCGGGGAGCTGTTTTTT. It codes for CASSQAGTSNTGELFF. This chain connects TRBV4-2 to TRBJ2-2, with a weak D call TRBD1 (6 bases). The germline CDR1 and CDR2 sequences are LGHNA and YNFKEQ. V was cut by 3 bases and J by 0 bases, with 11 bases left in between. There are 16 residues in the CDR3.

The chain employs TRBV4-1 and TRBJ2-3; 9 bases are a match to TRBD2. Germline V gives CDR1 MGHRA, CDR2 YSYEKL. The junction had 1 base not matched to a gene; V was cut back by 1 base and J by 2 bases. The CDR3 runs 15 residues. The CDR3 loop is CASSQGTSVTDTQYF. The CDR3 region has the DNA TGCGCCAGCAGCCAAGGGACTAGCGTCACAGATACGCAGTATTTT.